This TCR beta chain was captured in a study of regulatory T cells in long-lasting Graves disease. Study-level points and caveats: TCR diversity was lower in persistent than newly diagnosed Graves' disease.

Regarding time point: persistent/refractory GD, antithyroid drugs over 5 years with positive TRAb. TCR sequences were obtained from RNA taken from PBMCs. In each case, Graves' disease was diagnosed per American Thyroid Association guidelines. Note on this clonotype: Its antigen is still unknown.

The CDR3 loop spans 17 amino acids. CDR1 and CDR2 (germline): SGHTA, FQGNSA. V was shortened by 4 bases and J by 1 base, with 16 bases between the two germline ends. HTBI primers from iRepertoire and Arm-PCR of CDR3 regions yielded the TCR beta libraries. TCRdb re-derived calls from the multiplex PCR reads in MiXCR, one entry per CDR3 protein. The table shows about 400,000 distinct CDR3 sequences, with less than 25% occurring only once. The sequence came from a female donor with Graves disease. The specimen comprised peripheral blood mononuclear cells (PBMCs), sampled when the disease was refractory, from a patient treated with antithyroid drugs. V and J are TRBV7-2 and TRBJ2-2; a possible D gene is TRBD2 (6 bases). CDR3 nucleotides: TGTGCCAGCAGCTCGTTGCTTGGCGGGGAGAACACCGGGGAGCTGTTTTTT. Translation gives CASSSLLGGENTGELFF.